This T cell receptor (beta chain) was identified in a study of T cell clonotyping in hematopoietic cell transplantation. Study-wide results and limits: Higher Inverse Simpson Index values in graft donor and pretransplant recipient predicted broader posttransplant TCR diversity. Recipient TCR diversity dropped after transplant; expanded clonotypes rose from day 30 to 180.

The data were produced by immunoSEQ multiplex PCR, yet TCRdb's version contains in-frame clones alone and is incomplete. The sample yields several thousand clones, nearly 99% seen once. V lost 6 bases, J lost 4 bases, and 6 bases stayed unmatched. The germline V gene encodes CDR1 GTSNPN and CDR2 SVGIG (reference sequence). CDR3 length equals 14 residues. Regarding this clone: Its antigen remains unidentified.

This sample comprised PBMCs, obtained 30 days after allogeneic stem cell transplant. The receptor's source is a male patient aged 60-69 years who had an allogeneic stem cell transplant from a related donor, so the T cells may come from the graft donor. Some clones in this sample may be carry-over from other donors' samples. The V gene is TRBV30, the J gene TRBJ2-6; 7 nucleotides agree with TRBD1. The CDR3 reads CACQGVRGANVLTF. The CDR3 DNA is TGTGCCTGCCAGGGGGTGCGGGGGGCCAACGTCCTGACTTTC.